This T cell receptor beta chain was retrieved from a study of blood T cell repertoires in COVID-19. Across the study: Samples of COVID-19 (acute and convalescent) were obtained from the United States, Italy and Spain. PBMCs, B-cell-depleted T cells, or T cells provided the cDNA or gDNA that made up the material.

The CDR3 is 16 residues long. Trimming took 5 bases from V and 12 from J, leaving 26 bases between them. The germline V gene encodes CDR1 SGHAT and CDR2 FQNNGV. In the source study's methods: Amplified reference gene primers provided the basis for estimating nucleated cell counts. This table comes from immunoSEQ multiplex PCR, and its TCRdb copy is limited to in-frame clones, with some not included. V, J and clone size reflect that table, while D and trimming were determined from the DNA. This sample has around 260,000 clones; over 65% occur once, and the top ten carry about 4.6%. The TCR was taken from a man aged 55 to 70 who had recovered from COVID-19. The V gene is TRBV11-2, the J gene TRBJ2-1; D may be TRBD1 (5 bases). Sequenced input: peripheral blood. The CDR3 DNA sequence: TGTGCCAGCAGCACCCGGTGGGGTCAGCCCCAGGGCTCGCAGTTCTTC. This sequence encodes CASSTRWGQPQGSQFF.